This T cell receptor beta chain was captured by sequencing in a study of cytomegalovirus exposure and HLA in healthy donors. Broader study findings: Diagnosis of cytomegalovirus status made by the classifier reportedly showed high specificity and sensitivity. Some TCR beta chains (over 150 of them) were listed as cytomegalovirus-associated.

The junction had 6 bases not matched to a gene; V was cut back by 5 bases and J by 0 bases. The germline V gene has CDR1 SGHVS and CDR2 FNYEAQ. This CDR3 spans 17 amino acids. Turning to this clone: Its antigen remains unidentified.

Vbeta (60) and Jbeta (13) primers were used in the PCR. Generated by immunoSEQ multiplex PCR, the TCRdb table keeps only in-frame clones and is missing some. The data hold about 130,000 clones, with 6.5% to 9.5% observed a single time. V usage is TRBV7-6 and J usage is TRBJ2-7; 14 bases are a match to TRBD2. Specimen: PBMCs. This sequence was found in a man aged 40-49 years in good health and CMV-seronegative. The CDR3 spells CASSMGLAGDSSYEQYF. CDR3 bases: TGTGCCAGCAGCATGGGACTAGCGGGGGATAGCTCCTACGAGCAGTACTTC.